This TCR beta chain was captured in a study of monozygotic twins with inflammatory bowel disease (dated by TCRdb to about 2019). Turning to the overall study: A total of roughly 28 monozygotic twin pairs were included in the full study, comprising nine German pairs (four IBD-concordant, five IBD-discordant) and 19 IBD-discordant Danish pairs. Each individual had, on average, about 151 000 unique TCRalpha sequences and 181 000 unique TCRbeta sequences available for analysis. The search for disease-associated traits relied mainly on comparing IBD patients with their genetically identical healthy co-twins within discordant pairs.

CDR1 and CDR2, looked up from the germline V gene (reference sequence), are LNHDA and SQIVND. The CDR3 covers 16 residues, taking in both the cysteine and the phenylalanine. The record lacks a DNA sequence. The research as a whole found: No single strong signal or clonotype linked to IBD turned up in the results, so the idea that one exists was not supported. Concordant and discordant twins showed no difference in repertoire similarity, possibly because of limited statistical power. Distinction between different T cell subtypes could not be achieved in the analysis. Compared with healthy twins, IBD patients had fewer clonotypes in common with other individuals, a difference most pronounced in patients showing signs of disease activity. Because patients received different immunosuppressive treatments, the repertoires may have picked up extra background noise and variability between individuals. IBD patients had lower TCRbeta repertoire diversity, measured by the inverse Simpson index, than their healthy co-twins.

Library method: 5' RACE. For each TCR library, approximately 4,000 ng of total RNA was used. For each sample, cDNA synthesis was carried out in eight separate reactions using SMARTScribe reverse transcriptase. During cDNA synthesis, template switching was used to introduce unique molecular identifiers that contained a 6-nucleotide sample barcode. TCRalpha and TCRbeta cDNA was amplified by two nested PCRs of 16 and 9 cycles, with bead purification after each PCR. Before amplification, the cDNA was treated with uracil DNA-glycosylase and purified using the QIAquick PCR purification kit. In the second PCR, Illumina TruSeq-compatible adapters and sample-specific barcodes were added. Library quality and concentration were assessed using TapeStation and Qubit, and about 5 ng of each library was pooled. Sequencing of the pooled libraries was done on an Illumina HiSeq2500 single-index Rapid Run using custom sequencing primers and 2 x 100 bp reads. As for how the authors treated the data: MiGEC version 1.2.6 was used for UMI-based consensus assembly, which corrected PCR and sequencing errors. MiXCR version 2.1.1 handled V(D)J alignment, clonotype assembly and CDR3 extraction. To normalise gene usage, clonotype sharing and MAIT/NKT TCR abundance, the analysis used the top 1000, 10 000 and 20 000 clonotypes per sample. After downsampling to 27 000 UMIs, diversity was calculated as the inverse Simpson index using the vegan R package. Paired Mann-Whitney U tests were applied to discordant twin pairs, and Benjamini-Hochberg correction was used for multiple testing. Following reprocessing of the reads by TCRdb, the data hold one row per CDR3 protein sequence and no DNA is available. The V and J calls come from TCRdb's annotation, not from the publication. This sample's table contains approximately 400,000 distinct CDR3 sequences. Roughly 2.3% of the sample is taken by the ten largest.

A word on this clonotype: Its antigen remains unidentified.

From each donor, a roughly 2.5 ml peripheral blood sample was collected into PAXgene tubes and stored at -80 degrees C. Without any T cell sorting, total RNA was extracted from whole blood using the PAXgene blood miRNA kit on an automated QIAcube. Peripheral blood from monozygotic twin pairs who were concordant or discordant for inflammatory bowel disease underwent deep TCRalpha and TCRbeta repertoire profiling using unique molecular barcoding. Smoking habits were recorded for all twin pairs, and each individual was classified as a current, former or never smoker. The sequence was obtained from a human donor with ulcerative colitis or Crohn's disease, or a healthy co-twin of an affected twin (not recorded which). Material: blood. The rearrangement joined TRBV19 to TRBJ2-2. The CDR3 region has the sequence CASSIMPSGNTGELFF.